Listed here are 16 T cell receptor beta chains from one sample, sequenced in a study of early T cells in non-severe SARS-CoV-2 infection. One entry per CDR3 protein results from TCRdb running MiXCR on the 5' RACE reads. The table has 60,000 to 85,000 distinct CDR3 sequences, less than 20% seen once. Material for sequencing was whole blood. All receptors derive from an adult who was a healthcare worker with PCR-confirmed SARS-CoV-2 infection or an uninfected control (not recorded which).

This clonotype has only a few counts. This chain joins TRBV9 and TRBJ1-1; a weak D match, TRBD1 (5 bases). V was clipped by 2 bases and J by 1 base, with 15 bases between them. Germline V lookup: CDR1 SGDLS, CDR2 YYNGEE. There are 16 residues in the CDR3. In DNA, the CDR3 is TGTGCCAGCAGCGTCCATGCAGGGCAGGAGAACACTGAAGCTTTCTTT. It specifies CASSVHAGQENTEAFF.

This clonotype was detected a few times. V is TRBV7-6 and J is TRBJ2-2; D call uncertain. This CDR3 is built from 13 residues. The V end was cut by 5 bases, the J end by 6 bases, with 10 bases between. Germline CDR1 SGHVS, CDR2 FNYEAQ. The CDR3 protein is CASSAVLAGELFF. The CDR3 nucleotides are TGTGCCAGCAGCGCTGTTCTCGCCGGGGAGCTGTTTTTT.

This clonotype was picked up a small number of times. V is TRBV18 and J is TRBJ2-5; possible D gene TRBD1, 6 bases. Trimming removed 1 base from V and 7 bases from J, with 19 bases in between. CDR3 size: 16 residues. CDR1 is KGHSH and CDR2 is LQKENI in the germline V gene. CDR3 in DNA: TGTGCCAGCTCACCACGTTTCAGGGGAAATTATTCGACCCAGTACTTC. This encodes CASSPRFRGNYSTQYF.

This clonotype showed up just a few times. The chain is built from TRBV10-3 and TRBJ2-2; D not certain. Germline V CDR1 and CDR2: ENHRY, SYGVKD. This CDR3 is 8 amino acids long. The V gene lost 10 bases and the J gene lost 8 bases, with 2 bases spanning the gap. Written as DNA, the CDR3 is TGTGCCACGGGGGAGCTGTTTTTT. Translation gives CATGELFF.

This clonotype has a handful of counts. The chain carries TRBV20-1 and TRBJ1-1; D not resolved. Germline V CDR1 and CDR2: DFQATT, SNEGSKA (reference sequence). V lost 6 bases and J lost 0, with 11 bases in between. The CDR3 totals 13 residues. The DNA for the CDR3 is TGCAGTGCCCAAGGAGGAGTGAACACTGAAGCTTTCTTT. Its translation: CSAQGGVNTEAFF.

The CDR3 region has the DNA TGCAGCGTTGTGGGGACAGGAGAATGGAACAGGGGAAATGAAAAACTGTTTTTT. Its translation: CSVVGTGEWNRGNEKLFF. The chain joins TRBV29-1 to TRBJ1-4; 8 nucleotides agree with TRBD1. The CDR3 is 18 residues long. Germline V gives CDR1 SQVTM, CDR2 ANQGSEA. Trimming removed 4 bases from V and 5 bases from J; junction bases left unmatched: 18.

The chain recombines TRBV11-2 with TRBJ2-1; 9 positions agree with TRBD2. Trimming cost V 1 base and J 4 bases; bases outside gene matches: 8. This CDR3 region has 17 residues. Germline V CDR1 and CDR2: SGHAT, FQNNGV. CDR3 in DNA: TGTGCCAGCAGCTTAGGCCCCGGGACTAGCAGGTACAATGAGCAGTTCTTC. Amino acids: CASSLGPGTSRYNEQFF.

The sample holds a few counts of this clonotype. J is TRBJ2-7 and V is TRBV14; D may be TRBD1 (6 bases). The CDR3 loop spans 15 amino acids. V dropped 4 bases and J dropped 3 bases, with 16 bases sitting between them. Germline CDR1 reads SGHDN; CDR2 reads FVKESK. The CDR3 loop is CASSRPGQFYYEQYF. DNA for the CDR3: TGTGCCAGCAGCCGACCCGGACAGTTTTACTACGAGCAGTACTTC.

This clonotype was seen a handful of times. This rearrangement joins TRBV7-2 to TRBJ2-7, with a tentative D call TRBD2 (5 bases). The V gene lost 1 base and the J gene lost 7 bases, with 14 bases spanning the gap. The CDR3 loop spans 14 amino acids. Germline CDR1 and CDR2: SGHTA and FQGNSA. This CDR3 is CASSLGGPRREQYF. As DNA, the CDR3 is TGTGCCAGCAGCTTAGGGGGTCCAAGGAGGGAGCAGTACTTC.

In this sample, this clonotype turned up a few times. V gene TRBV11-2 combines with J gene TRBJ2-3, with 9 bases matching TRBD1. The CDR3 sequence is 16 residues long. V shed 2 bases, J shed 4 bases, and the junction held 7 bases outside the gene matches. Germline V gene sequence: CDR1 SGHAT, CDR2 FQNNGV. CDR3 sequence (DNA): TGTGCCAGCAGCTTACAGGCGGGACAGGGACCAGATACGCAGTATTTT. This gives the protein CASSLQAGQGPDTQYF. The whole variable domain, filled in from reference TRBV11-2 and TRBJ2-3, reads EAGVAQSPRYKIIEKRQSVAFWCNPISGHATLYWYQQILGQGPKLLIQFQNNGVVDDSQLPKDRFSAERLKGVDSTLKIQPAKLEDSAVYLCASSLQAGQGPDTQYFGPGTRLTVL.

This clonotype was recorded a few times. The V and J genes are TRBV19 and TRBJ2-7; no firm D call. Trimming cost V 5 bases and J 2 bases, with 16 bases left between them. The CDR3 consists of 15 residues. Looked up from germline, CDR1 is LNHDA and CDR2 is SQIVND (reference sequence). DNA of the CDR3: TGTGCCAGTAGTTTAAGAGAGGACGCCCCCTACGAGCAGTACTTC. Amino acids: CASSLREDAPYEQYF.

The chain is built from TRBV20-1 and TRBJ2-3; tentatively, D is TRBD1 (5 bases). V gave up 1 base and J gave up 4 bases, with 9 bases separating them. The germline V gene encodes CDR1 DFQATT and CDR2 SNEGSKA (reference sequence). The CDR3 covers 13 residues. This CDR3 reads CSARGPTADTQYF. The CDR3 nucleotides are TGCAGTGCTAGAGGGCCGACAGCAGATACGCAGTATTTT.

This clonotype was counted a few times. The chain has TRBV5-4 and TRBJ1-1; D is uncertain. V dropped 0 bases and J dropped 8 bases, with 8 bases sitting between them. The CDR3 extends over 12 amino acids. Per the germline V gene, CDR1 is SGHNT and CDR2 is YYREEE (reference sequence). The CDR3 DNA sequence: TGTGCCAGCAGCTTGGATGTACAGGAAGCTTTCTTT. It yields the protein CASSLDVQEAFF.

This clonotype came up many times. The chain recombines TRBV28 with TRBJ2-1, with D hard to call. The V gene's germline CDR1 is MDHEN and CDR2 SYDVKM. The CDR3 has 14 amino acids. V lost 3 bases and J 1 base, leaving 7 bases between the germline ends. In DNA, the CDR3 is TGTGCCAGCAGTTTGGTGGGGTCCTACAATGAGCAGTTCTTC. It translates to CASSLVGSYNEQFF.

Remarks on this clonotype: Just one base apart from a much larger clone, this may be a read error. This chain connects TRBV6-2 or TRBV6-3 to TRBJ2-7, with TRBD1 matching 7 bases. This CDR3 contains 17 residues. CDR1 and CDR2 from the germline V gene are MNHEY and SVGEGT. CDR3 protein: CASSYILTGRVSYEEYF. The CDR3 bases are TGTGCCAGCAGTTACATCCTGACAGGGCGCGTCTCCTACGAGGAGTACTTC.

The rearrangement joins TRBV7-6 to TRBJ2-3; D is undetermined. The CDR3 extends over 15 amino acids. Trimming cost V 2 bases and J 3 bases, with 12 bases left between them. Germline loops: CDR1 SGHVS, CDR2 FNYEAQ. This CDR3 is CASSLFPGVTDTQYF. In DNA form, the CDR3 reads TGTGCCAGCAGCTTATTTCCAGGAGTGACAGATACGCAGTATTTT.